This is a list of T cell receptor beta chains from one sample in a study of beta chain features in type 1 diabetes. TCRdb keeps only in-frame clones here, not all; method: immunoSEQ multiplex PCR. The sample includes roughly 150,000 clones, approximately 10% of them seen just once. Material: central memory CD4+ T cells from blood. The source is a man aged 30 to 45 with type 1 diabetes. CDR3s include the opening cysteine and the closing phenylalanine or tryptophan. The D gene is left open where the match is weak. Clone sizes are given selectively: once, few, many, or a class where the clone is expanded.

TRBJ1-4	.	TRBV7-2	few	CASSLKRGALPNEKLFF	TGTGCCAGCAGCTTAAAGCGGGGCGCATTACCTAATGAAAAACTGTTTTTT
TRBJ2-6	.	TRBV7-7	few	CASSPSAGANVLTF	TGTGCTAGCAGCCCGTCCGCTGGGGCCAACGTCCTGACTTTC
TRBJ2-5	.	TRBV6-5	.	CASSSAGEETQYF	TGTGCCAGCAGCTCCGCAGGGGAAGAGACCCAGTACTTC
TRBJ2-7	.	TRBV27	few	CASSPTGVPPYEQYF	TGTGCCAGCAGTCCGACGGGAGTACCCCCCTACGAGCAGTACTTC
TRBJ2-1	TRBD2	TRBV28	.	CASSLIASGNNEQFF	TGTGCCAGCAGTTTAATTGCTAGCGGGAATAATGAGCAGTTCTTC
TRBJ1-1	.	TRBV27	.	CASSLNYNRVRAFF	TGTGCCAGCAGTTTAAACTATAACAGGGTGCGGGCTTTCTTT
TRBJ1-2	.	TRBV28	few	CASSLFERTPYGYTF	TGTGCCAGCAGTTTATTCGAGCGAACTCCCTATGGCTACACCTTC
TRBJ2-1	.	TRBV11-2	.	CASSLVLGNEQFF	TGTGCCAGCAGCTTAGTACTCGGGAATGAGCAGTTCTTC
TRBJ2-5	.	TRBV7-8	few	CASVRETQYF	TGTGCCAGCGTCCGGGAGACCCAGTACTTC
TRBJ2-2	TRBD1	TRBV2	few	CASSVLGQTGELFF	TGTGCCAGCAGTGTGCTGGGACAGACCGGGGAGCTGTTTTTT
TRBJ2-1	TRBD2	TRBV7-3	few	CASSLGLAGAQDEQFF	TGTGCCAGCAGCTTAGGACTAGCGGGAGCCCAGGATGAGCAGTTCTTC
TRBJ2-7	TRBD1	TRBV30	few	CAFTPGQTYEQYF	TGTGCCTTCACCCCGGGACAGACCTACGAGCAGTACTTC
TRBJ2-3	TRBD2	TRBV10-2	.	CASKASGTDTQYF	TGCGCCAGCAAGGCTAGCGGGACAGATACGCAGTATTTT
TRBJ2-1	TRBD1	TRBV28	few	CASRTPDRDRYEQFF	TGTGCCAGCAGAACTCCGGACAGGGATAGGTATGAGCAGTTCTTC
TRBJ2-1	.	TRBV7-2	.	CASSLGWEAADEQFF	TGTGCCAGCAGCTTAGGTTGGGAAGCGGCCGATGAGCAGTTCTTC
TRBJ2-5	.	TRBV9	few	CASSVDNYQTQYF	TGTGCCAGCAGCGTAGATAACTACCAGACCCAGTACTTC
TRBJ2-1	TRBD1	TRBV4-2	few	CASSLGQGTHNEQFF	TGTGCCAGCAGCCTCGGACAGGGTACCCACAATGAGCAGTTCTTC
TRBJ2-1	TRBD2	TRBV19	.	CASSIDSGLAGNNEQFF	TGTGCCAGTAGTATAGATTCAGGACTAGCGGGAAACAATGAGCAGTTCTTC
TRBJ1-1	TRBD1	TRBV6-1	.	CASSLDRVRTEAFF	TGTGCCAGCAGTTTGGACAGGGTCCGAACTGAAGCTTTCTTT
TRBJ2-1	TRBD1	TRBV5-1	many	CASSSYGTADNEQFF	TGCGCCAGCAGCTCATACGGGACAGCGGATAATGAGCAGTTCTTC
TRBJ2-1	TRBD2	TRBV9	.	CASSPSGSGYNEQFF	TGTGCCAGCAGCCCTAGCGGGAGTGGGTACAATGAGCAGTTCTTC
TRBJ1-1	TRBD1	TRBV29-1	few	CSVRLQGLLDTEAFF	TGCAGCGTTAGACTACAGGGGTTGTTGGACACTGAAGCTTTCTTT
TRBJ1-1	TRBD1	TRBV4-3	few	CASSPFDRANTEAFF	TGCGCCAGCAGCCCTTTCGACAGGGCGAACACTGAAGCTTTCTTT
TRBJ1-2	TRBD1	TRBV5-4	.	CASSLRTGDYGYTF	TGTGCCAGCAGCTTACGGACAGGCGACTATGGCTACACCTTC
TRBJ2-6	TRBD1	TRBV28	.	CASKPQGGYGANVLTF	TGTGCCAGCAAGCCGCAAGGGGGCTACGGGGCCAACGTCCTGACTTTC
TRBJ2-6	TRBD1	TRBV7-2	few	CASSPGTGNLFNVLTF	TGTGCCAGCAGCCCCGGGACAGGGAATTTGTTTAACGTCCTGACTTTC
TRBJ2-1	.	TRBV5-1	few	CASSPPHIASKNEQFF	TGCGCCAGCAGCCCACCTCACATCGCTAGCAAGAATGAGCAGTTCTTC
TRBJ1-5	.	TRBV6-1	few	CASSVQGLSNQPQHF	TGTGCCAGCAGTGTCCAGGGGCTTAGCAATCAGCCCCAGCATTTT
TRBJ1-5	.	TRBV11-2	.	CASSLGAGPNQPQHF	TGTGCCAGCAGCCTGGGTGCAGGGCCCAATCAGCCCCAGCATTTT
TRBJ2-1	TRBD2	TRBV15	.	CATSRSGGRAGAYNEQFF	TGTGCCACCAGCAGGTCGGGTGGCCGGGCGGGAGCCTACAATGAGCAGTTCTTC
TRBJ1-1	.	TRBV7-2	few	CASSSRQLSTEAFF	TGTGCCAGCAGCTCTCGACAGTTATCCACTGAAGCTTTCTTT
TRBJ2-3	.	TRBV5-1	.	CASTEGGSTDTQYF	TGCGCCAGCACCGAGGGAGGTAGCACAGATACGCAGTATTTT
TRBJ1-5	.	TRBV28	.	CASSSTYQPQHF	TGTGCCAGCAGTTCCACATATCAGCCCCAGCATTTT
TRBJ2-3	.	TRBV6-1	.	CASSGSGFTDTQYF	TGTGCCAGCAGTGGGTCGGGATTCACAGATACGCAGTATTTT
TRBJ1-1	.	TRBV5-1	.	CASSPLSGESEAFF	TGCGCCAGCAGCCCTTTATCAGGGGAATCTGAAGCTTTCTTT
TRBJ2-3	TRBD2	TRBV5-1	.	CASSLASGSGTDTQYF	TGCGCCAGCAGCTTGGCTAGCGGGAGCGGCACAGATACGCAGTATTTT
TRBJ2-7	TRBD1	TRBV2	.	CASTRQGRDEQYF	TGTGCCAGCACTCGACAGGGACGGGACGAGCAGTACTTC
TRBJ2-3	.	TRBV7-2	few	CASSFGGFTDTQYF	TGTGCCAGCAGCTTCGGCGGATTCACAGATACGCAGTATTTT
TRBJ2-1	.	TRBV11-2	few	CASIDTRYNEQFF	TGTGCCAGCATCGATACTAGGTACAATGAGCAGTTCTTC
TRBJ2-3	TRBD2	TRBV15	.	CATALAGVGTDTQYF	TGTGCCACCGCCCTAGCGGGAGTCGGCACAGATACGCAGTATTTT
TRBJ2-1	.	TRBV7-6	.	CASSLEQGSYNEQFF	TGTGCCAGCAGCTTAGAACAGGGCTCCTACAATGAGCAGTTCTTC
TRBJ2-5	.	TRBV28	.	CASSLFQEGKRTQYF	TGTGCCAGCAGTTTATTCCAGGAGGGGAAGAGGACCCAGTACTTC
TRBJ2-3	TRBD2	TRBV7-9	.	CASSLELAGTDTQYF	TGTGCCAGCAGCTTAGAACTAGCGGGCACAGATACGCAGTATTTT
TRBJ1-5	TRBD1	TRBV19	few	CASSSLFGQGQPQHF	TGTGCCAGTAGCTCTCTTTTCGGACAGGGTCAGCCCCAGCATTTT
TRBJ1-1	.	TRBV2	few	CASREPINTEAFF	TGTGCCAGCAGGGAGCCGATTAACACTGAAGCTTTCTTT
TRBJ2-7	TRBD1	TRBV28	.	CASRYPGQGYEQYF	TGTGCCAGCAGATATCCGGGACAGGGATACGAGCAGTACTTC
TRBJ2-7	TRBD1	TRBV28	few	CASRRTGAIYEQYF	TGTGCCAGCAGGCGGACAGGGGCTATCTACGAGCAGTACTTC
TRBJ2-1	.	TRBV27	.	CASRLANYNEQFF	TGTGCCAGCAGACTAGCTAACTACAATGAGCAGTTCTTC
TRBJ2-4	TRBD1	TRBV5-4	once	CASSRGGQGANIQYF	TGTGCCAGCAGCCGGGGGGGACAGGGGGCGAACATTCAGTACTTC